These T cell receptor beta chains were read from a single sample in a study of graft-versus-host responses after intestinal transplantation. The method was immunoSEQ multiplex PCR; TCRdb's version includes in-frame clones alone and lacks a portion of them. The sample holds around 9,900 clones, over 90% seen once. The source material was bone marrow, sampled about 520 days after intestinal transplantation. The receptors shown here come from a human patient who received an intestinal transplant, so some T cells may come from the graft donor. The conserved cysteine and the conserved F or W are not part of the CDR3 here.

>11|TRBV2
ASSRDFSYEQY
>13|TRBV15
ATTTSGQLNTEAF
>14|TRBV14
ASTGGSSPSTDTQY
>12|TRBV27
ASSLTTSAYEQY
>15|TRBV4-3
ASSQEVVPPGDTEAF
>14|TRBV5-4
ASSQGGSGDGYGYT
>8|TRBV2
ASSTDTQY
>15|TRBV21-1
ASSPQAGTSGRNEQF
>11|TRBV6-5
ASSYFAGSPLH
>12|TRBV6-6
ATRAGDLDNEQF
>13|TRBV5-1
ASSLVGGKNTEAF
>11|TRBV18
ASSPPNGYEQY
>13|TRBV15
ATSSATGGPDTQY
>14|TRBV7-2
ASSLPRTGAGYGYT
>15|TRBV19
ASSKTSGRVVEAGQF
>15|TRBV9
ASSVAQREAGDNEQF
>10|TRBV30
ACGTENQPQH
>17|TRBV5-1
ASSLEASGRVGITDTQY
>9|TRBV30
ASTPGTEAF
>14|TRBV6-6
ASSPNPLDARGELF
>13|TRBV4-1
ASSQEIRSYNEQF
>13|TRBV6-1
ASSELAGSYNEQF
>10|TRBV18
ASSPGQYEQY
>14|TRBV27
ASSLTLGGSGETQY
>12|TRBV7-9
ASSPDREPLEQY
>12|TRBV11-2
ASSAVTVNTEAF
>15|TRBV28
ASSIWTGELSNQPQH
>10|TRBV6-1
ASKGVQETQY
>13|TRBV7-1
ASSLAGTGVYGYT
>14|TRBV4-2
ASSQGQGLGNQPQH
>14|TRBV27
ASSARGLVSTDTQY
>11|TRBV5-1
ASSLGLGNEQF
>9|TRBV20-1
SALLSYEQY
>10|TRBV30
AWSVVSGNPF
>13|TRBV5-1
ASSFTGAGTGELF
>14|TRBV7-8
ASSPWAAGTYNEQF
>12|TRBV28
ASTTGQGAYEQY
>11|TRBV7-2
ASSYRGATEAF
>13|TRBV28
ASSFLAGGIYEQY
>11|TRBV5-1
ASSFRQDYGYT
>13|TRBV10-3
AISERKGGGDTQY
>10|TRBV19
ASSRTNYEQY
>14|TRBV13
ASSVWTSGTSYEQY
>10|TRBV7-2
ASSLTAYEQY
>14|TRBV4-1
ASSRPRTSGSNEQF
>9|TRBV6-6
ASSLYNEQF
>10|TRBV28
ASKTGFNEQY
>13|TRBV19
ASSGDGSSYNEQF
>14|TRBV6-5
ASSYSRASIAYEQY
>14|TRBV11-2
ASTRFQLAGVSEQY
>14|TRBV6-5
ASSYSSRGRNTEAF
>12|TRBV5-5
ASSLVVSTDTQY